Described below is a single T cell receptor beta chain sequence and its context. Its target is unknown. The record originates from a study of cytomegalovirus exposure and HLA in healthy donors. Across the study: Previous work identified 95 million to 140 million unique TCR beta sequences from roughly 180 million T cells. Regarding the study as a whole: Presence/absence results assume similar sequencing depth per donor, which may not hold.

A multiplex PCR was run with 60 Vbeta primers and 13 Jbeta primers. Assay used: immunoSEQ multiplex PCR; TCRdb lists only in-frame clones, some missing. Counted here are some 220,000 clones, around 89% occurring once; the ten biggest clones make up less than 1.2%. The CDR3 loop spans 18 amino acids. Germline loops: CDR1 WNHNN, CDR2 SYGVQD (reference sequence). V lost 4 bases, J lost 3 bases, and 22 bases lay in between. The sample was PBMCs. This chain links TRBV10-1 with TRBJ2-1, with a possible D match to TRBD1 (6 bases). This TCR was sampled from a woman aged 18-30 years in good health and CMV-seronegative. CDR3 sequence reads: CASSGVAGVEKNYNEQFF. For the CDR3, the DNA is TGCGCCAGCAGTGGTGTGGCAGGGGTAGAGAAAAACTACAATGAGCAGTTCTTC.